Included here is one TCR beta chain sequence, with context. The target of this receptor is not known. No much larger clone exists at a distance of one base, and base qualities are not known. The CDR3 measures 15 amino acids from cysteine to phenylalanine. The kept DNA is CDR3 alone, 45 bases in frame from the first base. CDR1 LNHDA and CDR2 SQIVND are derived from the germline V gene (reference sequence). Unmatched junction bases come to 5, with V trimmed by 6 bases and J by 4 bases. The cohort comprised fewer than 700 healthy bone marrow donors. All cohort members were sampled while nominally healthy, although unrecorded immune exposures were likely present. The donor tested CMV seronegative, placing the donor among the 350 or so seronegative members of the cohort. A peripheral blood sample was collected from each donor, and TCR beta sequencing was performed on peripheral blood mononuclear cells. Genomic DNA was extracted from the blood cell samples with the Qiagen DNeasy Blood Extraction Kit.

This sample was taken from a study of cytomegalovirus exposure and HLA in healthy donors (dated by TCRdb to about 2017). In the study overall: According to an earlier analysis of a few hundred of the donors, 150 million to 200 million T cells yielded roughly 110 million unique TCR beta sequences and roughly 280 Gb of sequence data. Roughly five DR-DQ haplotypes were treated as single units for association and clustering because of strong linkage in the cohort. Class I and class II HLA loci were covered by the typing at four-digit resolution. All discovery cohort repertoires had been generated on a single sequencing platform. In a later analysis, previously published TCR beta repertoires from about 670 donors were re-analyzed and high-resolution HLA genotyping was added so that TCR occurrence patterns could be studied. Donor age, sex, ethnicity and CMV serostatus were compiled together with the repertoire data. The number of typed donors differed by locus: roughly 629-630 for A, B, C, DRB1 and DQB1; 500 to 550 for DQA1; approximately 600 for DPA1; and 400 to 480 for DPB1. An early release covering roughly 640 HLA-typed donors comprised about 320 gigabases of sequencing data and some 79 million unique TCR sequences. The later analysis used no new phenotypic data to find candidate immune exposures, relying instead on TCR beta sequences and their occurrence across donors. Of the roughly 400 genotyped donors, over 70% fell in the genetic ancestry cluster associated with self-reported Caucasian donors. The T cell repertoires of 670 or so subjects were profiled by immunosequencing and related to cytomegalovirus serostatus. To predict cytomegalovirus infection status, the study brought together high-throughput TCR immunosequencing, statistical association of individual TCRs with disease status, and machine learning. An earlier analysis of several hundred of the donors applied high-throughput TCR beta sequencing to assess whether each TCR beta V gene segment acted as functional or pseudogenic. Along with the approximately 700-subject first cohort, a separate validation cohort of about 110 different subjects was used. Genome-wide SNP genotypes for about 55% of the roughly 670 donors were used in a later genetic analysis, which treated that subset as a discovery cohort. The study aimed to test whether cataloging public T cell receptors could reveal signatures of past pathogen exposure. Among around 400 genotyped donors of the cohort, an average of about 240,000 unique TCR beta nucleotide sequences was sequenced per donor, of which 15% to 20% were non-productive. Study-wide findings and limitations: For the cohort, immune exposure information was limited to CMV serostatus. In a later analysis, the rate of TCR association differed among HLA loci, with DRB1 alleles having the most associated TCRs and HLA-C alleles having the fewest. The authors suggested that the approach could potentially be generalized to other disease states and immunological phenotypes. Because the 87-base-pair reads could not distinguish some IMGT-functional V segments, including TRBV6-2 and TRBV6-3, those segments were excluded. According to a later analysis, most CMV-associated TCR beta chains appeared to be HLA-restricted, and the HLA associations seemed to be driven largely by CMV exposure. Most TCR sequences were observed very rarely across donors, whereas some public TCRs were present in many individuals. According to a later analysis, parvovirus B19, influenza, CMV and Epstein-Barr virus appeared linked to several top co-occurrence clusters. A later analysis found that HLA-associated TCR beta chains were more clonally expanded and had lower generation probabilities than equally common non-associated chains. Because HLA typing was unavailable for some donors at each locus, only the typed subset was used in association tests. Linkage disequilibrium might explain the correlated functional status among segregating V segments, but an unknown experimental factor could not be ruled out. The classifier was reported to diagnose cytomegalovirus status with high specificity and sensitivity in both the original and validation cohorts. An earlier analysis of 450 to 750 of the donors showed that most TCR beta V segments appeared in productive rearrangements either about 87% or about 30% of the time, which broadly matched IMGT annotations. Assigning TCR associations to individual alleles was difficult when HLA alleles, especially DR and DQ, strongly co-occurred. A further reported finding was that TCR beta sequences accurately predicted the HLA-A and HLA-B alleles for most subjects in the first cohort. Presence/absence analyses assumed roughly uniform sequencing depth across donors, an assumption that may not hold. Specific HLA alleles were associated with 15,000 to 20,000 TCR beta sequences at a false discovery rate of 0.05 in a later analysis. Three of the identified cytomegalovirus-associated TCR beta chains were confirmed in vitro to be specific for cytomegalovirus antigens. Compared with the 666-donor mean, donors in an Asian-associated ancestry cluster had fewer N-insertions in productive TCRs, according to a later genetic analysis. A total of fewer than 200 TCR beta chains were listed by the study as associated with cytomegalovirus. Because counts were too low, seventeen rarely observed V segments, including chromosome 9 orphons, were left out of the earlier analysis of a few hundred of the donors. This cohort had only TCR beta chains sequenced, and the lack of alpha or paired-chain data limited which features could be detected. A group of highly shared sequence variants was considered likely to be a technical artifact of the sequencing pipeline. V-gene and J-gene trimming of TCR beta chains was associated with a missense DCLRE1C variant in a later genetic analysis, and the association was replicated in an independent cohort.

The protocol used for the library was the immunoSEQ multiplex PCR assay. For the multiplex PCR, a mixture combining 60 forward primers for TCR Vbeta segments and 13 reverse primers for TCR Jbeta segments was used. The CDR3 region of rearranged TCR beta genes was amplified from genomic DNA by a multiplex PCR assay. On the Illumina HiSeq System, the amplified TCR beta libraries were sequenced as 87-base-pair reads. The paper's data handling went like this. In a later analysis, 77 million or so unique TCR beta chains were counted across the roughly 670 repertoires, and roughly 9.9 million of these chains were shared by at least two donors. Raw reads were error-corrected and collapsed into unique sequences with a nearest-neighbor algorithm that merged closely related sequences to remove PCR and sequencing errors. To assign V, D and J gene segments, CDR3 sequences were aligned to IMGT reference sequences. For a sequence to be retained, at least a six-nucleotide match to both a V gene segment and a J gene segment was required. Rearrangements were classified as productive when the CDR3 lacked stop codons and remained in frame with V and J, and all other rearrangements were classified as non-productive. Following IMGT convention, CDR3 was defined as the stretch from the second conserved V-encoded cysteine to the conserved J-encoded phenylalanine. The earlier analysis of 500 to 600 of the donors excluded sequences that lacked an unambiguous match to a single V gene segment. An earlier analysis of almost 600 of the donors classified V segments as functional when productive rearrangements were above 56.7% and as segregating when the standard deviation between donors was above 5%. A statistical classification framework was developed to diagnose cytomegalovirus status using the catalog of TCR beta chain sequences. A later analysis assigned V and J genes by comparing TCR nucleotide sequences with IMGT/GENE-DB human TR gene sequences. Using the TCRdist pipeline, a later analysis assigned CDR3 sequences along with most-parsimonious VDJ recombination scenarios. In a later analysis, every TCR beta chain was defined by the combination of its CDR3 amino acid sequence and its V-gene family, and reads without a unique V-gene family were dropped. To address suspected cross-contamination and a sequencing artifact, a later analysis removed around 600 highly shared, low-generation-probability nucleotide sequences. A later analysis calculated a clonal expansion index for each public chain from normalized within-repertoire ranks of inferred template counts. A later analysis computed generation probabilities with a VDJ recombination model fitted to out-of-frame rearrangements, and checked the results against IGoR. In a later analysis, TCR-TCR, TCR-HLA and TCR-CMV co-occurrence was scored with hypergeometric tests, and a repertoire-size bias correction was applied to TCR pairs. A later analysis estimated false discovery rates by permuting HLA or CMV assignments 20 times. A later analysis grouped co-occurring TCRs with DBSCAN, adding TCRdist sequence similarity when clustering within HLA-allele-positive subsets. For co-occurrence clustering, repertoires with fewer than 30,000 or more than 120,000 public chains were excluded, along with five repertoires with anomalous nucleotide sharing. What TCRdb holds here is the immuneACCESS table cut down to in-frame rearrangements. Part of the clones is not present; checked against another copy, under half of the missing clones reflect an unresolved V gene, and the others are unexplained. The D gene and trimming were derived from the DNA, and the V and J assignments and clone size from that table. Present in this sample are about 170,000 clones, roughly 83% of which were seen just once. 1.2% of the sample lies in the top ten.

The sequencing sample was made of PBMCs. This receptor was identified in a boy younger than 10 in good health and CMV-seronegative. The chain joins TRBV19 to TRBJ2-7; the central 14 bases match TRBD2. The nucleotide sequence reads TGTGCCAGTAGCCCGGGACTAGCGGGAGTATACGAGCAGTACTTC. The translation is CASSPGLAGVYEQYF.